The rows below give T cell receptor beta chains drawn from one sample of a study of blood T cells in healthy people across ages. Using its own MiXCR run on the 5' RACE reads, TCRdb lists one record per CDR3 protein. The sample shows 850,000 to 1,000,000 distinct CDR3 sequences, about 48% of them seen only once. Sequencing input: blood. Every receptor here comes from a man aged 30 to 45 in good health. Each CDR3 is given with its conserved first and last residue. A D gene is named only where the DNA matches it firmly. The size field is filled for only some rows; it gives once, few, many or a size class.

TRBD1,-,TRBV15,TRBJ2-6,TGTGCCACCAGCAGAGTCGGGACAGGGGGCTTTGGGGCCAACGTCCTGACTTTC,CATSRVGTGGFGANVLTF
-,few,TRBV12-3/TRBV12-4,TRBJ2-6,TGTGCCAGCAGTCCTCAAGCTGGGGCCAACGTCCTGACTTTC,CASSPQAGANVLTF
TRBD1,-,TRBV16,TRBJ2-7,TGTGCCAGCAGCCAATCGAGGGACAGGGTCCCCCCGGTGGAATGGGTGCAGTACTTC,CASSQSRDRVPPVEWVQYF
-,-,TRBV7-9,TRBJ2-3,TGTGCCAGCAGCTTAGCGTCGGCTAGGTTTGGAGATACGCAGTATTTT,CASSLASARFGDTQYF
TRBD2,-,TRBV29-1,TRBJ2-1,TGCAGCGCCAATAGCGGGAACCGGGGGAATGAGCAGTTCTTC,CSANSGNRGNEQFF
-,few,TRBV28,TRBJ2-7,TGTGCCAGCAGTTTAGACGATACTGCCTACGAGCAGTACTTC,CASSLDDTAYEQYF
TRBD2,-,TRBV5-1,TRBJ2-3,TGCGCCAGCAGCTCTGCACTAGCGGGGGTTACAGATACGCAGTATTTT,CASSSALAGVTDTQYF
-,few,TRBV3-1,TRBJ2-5,TGTGCCAGCAGCCAACCGCTAACAGCCAATCCACAGACCCAGTACTTC,CASSQPLTANPQTQYF
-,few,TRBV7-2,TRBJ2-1,TGTGCCAGCAGCTTAATGGGTTACAATGAGCAGTTCTTC,CASSLMGYNEQFF
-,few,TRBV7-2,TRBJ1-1,TGTGCCAGCAGCTTGGGACATGCGAACACTGAAGCTTTCTTT,CASSLGHANTEAFF
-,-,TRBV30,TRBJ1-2,TGTGCCTGGAGTGTAGGAATAGGCTATGGCTACACCTTC,CAWSVGIGYGYTF
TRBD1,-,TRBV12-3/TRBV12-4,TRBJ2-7,TGTGCCAGCAATTTGAGGACAGGGTTCTACTACGAGCAGTACTTC,CASNLRTGFYYEQYF
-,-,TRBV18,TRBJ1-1,TGTGCCAGCTCACCGAAACAGGGTGACACTGAAGCTTTCTTT,CASSPKQGDTEAFF
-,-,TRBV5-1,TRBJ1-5,TGCGCCAGCAGCTTGGATGGTACGGGCAATCAGCCCCAGCATTTT,CASSLDGTGNQPQHF
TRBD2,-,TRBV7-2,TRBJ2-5,TGTGCCAGCAGCCGGTTAGGTGAACTAGCGGGTGTAGAGACCCAGTACTTC,CASSRLGELAGVETQYF
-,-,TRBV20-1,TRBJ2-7,TGCAGTGCTACCGGACAGTTAGCCTCCTACGAGCAGTACTTC,CSATGQLASYEQYF
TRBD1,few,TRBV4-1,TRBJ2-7,TGCGCCAGCAGCCAAGGGGACAGGGTGGTTATCTACGAGCAGTACTTC,CASSQGDRVVIYEQYF
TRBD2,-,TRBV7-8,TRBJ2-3,TGTGCCAGCAGCTCATCCGGGACTAGCGGGGGGGCGGCTACGCAGTATTTT,CASSSSGTSGGAATQYF
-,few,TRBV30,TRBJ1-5,TGTGCCTGGAGTGCACAGGAAAATCAGCCCCAGCATTTT,CAWSAQENQPQHF
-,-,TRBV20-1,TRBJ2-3,TGCAGTGCTAGAGATCTGTCGGGGGCAGGGGCGCAGTATTTT,CSARDLSGAGAQYF
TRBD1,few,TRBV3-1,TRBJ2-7,TGTGCCAGCAGCCAAGCTTCGGGACAGCTCTACGAGCAGTACTTC,CASSQASGQLYEQYF
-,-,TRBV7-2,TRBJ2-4,TGTGCCAGCAGCTTAGCGGGGGTCGGAACCAAAAACATTCAGTACTTC,CASSLAGVGTKNIQYF
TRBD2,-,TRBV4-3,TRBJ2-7,TGCGCCAGCAGCCAAGATCGGGAGGGTTCCTACGAGCAGTACTTC,CASSQDREGSYEQYF
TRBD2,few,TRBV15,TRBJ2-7,TGTGCCACCAGCAGAGAAGCGGGGGCTTCCTACGAGCAGTACTTC,CATSREAGASYEQYF
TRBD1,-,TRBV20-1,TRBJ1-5,TGCAGTGCTAGAGATCGGAACCGGGACAGGGCAAATCAGCCCCAGCATTTT,CSARDRNRDRANQPQHF
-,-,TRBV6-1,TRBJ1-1,TGTGCCAGCAGTGAAAAGGCGGGAAGTGAAGCTTTCTTT,CASSEKAGSEAFF
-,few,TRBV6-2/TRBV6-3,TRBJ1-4,TGTGCCAGCAGCCCCGGGACACAAGAACTGTTTTTT,CASSPGTQELFF